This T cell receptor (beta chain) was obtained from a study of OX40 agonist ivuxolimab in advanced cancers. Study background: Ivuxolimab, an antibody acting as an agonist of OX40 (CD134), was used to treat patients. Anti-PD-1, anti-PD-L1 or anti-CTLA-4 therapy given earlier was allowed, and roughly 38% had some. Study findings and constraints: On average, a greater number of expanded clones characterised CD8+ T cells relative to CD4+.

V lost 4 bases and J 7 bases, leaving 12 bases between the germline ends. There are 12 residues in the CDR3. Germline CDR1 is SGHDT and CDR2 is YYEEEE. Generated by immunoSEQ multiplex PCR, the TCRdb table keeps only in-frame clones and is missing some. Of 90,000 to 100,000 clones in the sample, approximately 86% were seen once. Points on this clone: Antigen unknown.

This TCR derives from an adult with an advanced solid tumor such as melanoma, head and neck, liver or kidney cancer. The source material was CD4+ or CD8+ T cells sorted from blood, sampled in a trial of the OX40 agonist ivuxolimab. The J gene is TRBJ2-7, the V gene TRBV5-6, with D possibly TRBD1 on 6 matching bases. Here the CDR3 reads CASSNRVGEQYV. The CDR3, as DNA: TGTGCCAGCAGCAACAGGGTTGGGGAGCAGTACGTC.